This TCR beta chain appears in the sequencing data of a study of beta chain features in type 1 diabetes. Notes on the study in general: Lower insertion and higher deletion counts appeared at VDJ junctions in type 1 diabetes patients. Type 1 diabetes patients showed a moderate but significant shortening of TCRB CDR3s in all four CD4+ subsets. Sequencing the cDNA could make cells with high TCR expression show up more than they should.

Sorted CD4+ subsets: naive, central memory, regulatory, stem cell-like memory (CD45RO/CCR7/CD25/CD127/CD95/CD27 panel). A note on this clone: Its specificity is not known.

The CDR3 contains 14 residues. The V end was cut by 1 base, the J end by 4 bases, with 10 bases between. Germline CDR1 is GTSNPN and CDR2 is SVGIG (reference sequence). Expressed TCRB transcripts were sequenced, since all the RNA that had been isolated was reverse transcribed. Regulatory, naive and central memory T cell samples averaged around 3.6 million reads. Assay used: immunoSEQ multiplex PCR; TCRdb lists only in-frame clones, some missing. The table has some 240,000 clones, more than 15% seen once. This receptor was taken from a man younger than 45 with type 1 diabetes. The V gene is TRBV30, the J gene TRBJ2-2; D unclear. The sequencing input was naive CD4+ T cells from blood. The CDR3 DNA reads TGTGCCTGGAGTGATTCTCCCTCCACCGGGGAGCTGTTTTTT. Protein: CAWSDSPSTGELFF.